These 13 T cell receptor beta chains came from one sample sequenced in a study. Using its own MiXCR run on the RT-PCR reads, TCRdb lists one record per CDR3 protein. The top ten hold 3.6% of the sample, which has fewer than 800,000 distinct CDR3 sequences, approximately 15% seen once. The sample comprised memory CD4+ T cells from blood. Every receptor here comes from a female donor in good health, serving as a healthy control.

This clonotype was counted at least ten times. The chain employs TRBV6-5 and TRBJ2-5; 11 bases are shared with TRBD2. The germline CDR1 and CDR2 sequences are MNHEY and SVGAGI. This CDR3 has 16 residues. The junction had 11 bases not matched to a gene; V was cut back by 6 bases and J by 5 bases. The CDR3 region is CASRPPLAGGGETQYF. The CDR3 DNA follows: TGTGCCAGCAGACCGCCTCTAGCGGGAGGAGGGGAGACCCAGTACTTC.

The chain has TRBV24-1 and TRBJ1-5, with D perhaps matching TRBD1 (5 bases). The CDR3 loop spans 14 amino acids. The V end lost 2 bases, the J end lost 1 base, and 5 bases lay between the germline ends. The germline V gene encodes CDR1 KGHDR and CDR2 SFDVKD. Written as DNA, the CDR3 is TGTGCCACCAGTGATTGGGACAGCAATCAGCCCCAGCATTTT. Its protein is CATSDWDSNQPQHF.

The V call is TRBV6-1, the J call TRBJ1-1, with 7 bases that match TRBD1. The CDR3 length is 14 residues. Per germline, CDR1 MNHNS and CDR2 SASEGT. Trimming took 5 bases from V and 0 from J; bases not matched to a gene: 3. The CDR3 DNA reads TGTGCCAGCAGTTCCAGGGGGGTGAACACTGAAGCTTTCTTT. Protein product: CASSSRGVNTEAFF.

This clonotype was recorded at least ten times. The rearrangement uses TRBV10-3 and TRBJ1-5, with unresolved D. The CDR3 extends over 12 amino acids. V was pared by 8 bases and J by 2 bases, with 7 bases between. Germline CDR1 and CDR2: ENHRY and SYGVKD. CDR3 in amino acids: CAIQQGNQPQHF. The DNA for the CDR3 is TGTGCCATCCAGCAGGGCAATCAGCCCCAGCATTTT.

The genes are TRBV9 and TRBJ1-1, with D tentatively TRBD1 (5 bases). From germline, CDR1 is SGDLS and CDR2 YYNGEE. The CDR3 runs to 14 residues. V was shortened by 4 bases and J by 4 bases, with 14 bases between the two germline ends. This chain's CDR3 is CASSHTAGVTEAFF. CDR3 nucleotide sequence: TGTGCCAGCAGCCACACTGCGGGGGTCACTGAAGCTTTCTTT.

This clonotype was picked up a small number of times. The chain uses TRBV3-1 and TRBJ2-4; a weak D match, TRBD2 (6 bases). V lost 5 bases, J lost 3 bases, and 11 bases lay in between. Germline loops: CDR1 LGHDT, CDR2 YNNKEL (reference sequence). This CDR3 has 14 residues. DNA of the CDR3: TGTGCCAGCAGCTACACCGGGGGCAAAAACATTCAGTACTTC. This encodes CASSYTGGKNIQYF.

The J gene is TRBJ1-1, the V gene TRBV15; D perhaps matches TRBD1 (5 bases). The CDR3 extends over 16 amino acids. V was trimmed by 3 bases and J by 1 base, leaving 15 bases between them. CDR1 and CDR2 (germline): LNHNV, YYDKDF (reference sequence). The CDR3 is CATSRGGGYQNTEAFF. The CDR3 nucleotides are TGTGCCACCAGCAGGGGCGGGGGGTATCAGAACACTGAAGCTTTCTTT.

This chain joins TRBV4-3 and TRBJ2-7; 9 bases line up with TRBD2. The ends lost 4 bases at V and 2 bases at J; junction bases unmatched: 6. CDR1 and CDR2 (germline): LGHNA, YSLEER. This CDR3 is 15 amino acids long. For the CDR3, the DNA is TGCGCCAGCAGCCCCATAGCGGGAGCTCCCTACGAGCAGTACTTC. This gives the protein CASSPIAGAPYEQYF.

The chain is built from TRBV20-1 and TRBJ2-1; 8 bases map to TRBD2. This CDR3 has 18 residues. V dropped 0 bases and J dropped 1; count of bases not matched to a gene: 11. The germline V gene encodes CDR1 DFQATT and CDR2 SNEGSKA (reference sequence). The CDR3 DNA sequence: TGCAGTGCTAGAGATGGGGGTTTCGGGAGGGTTTCCTACAATGAGCAGTTCTTC. Translating it yields CSARDGGFGRVSYNEQFF.

This rearrangement joins TRBV5-1 to TRBJ2-4; 8 nucleotides align to TRBD2. CDR3 size: 14 residues. Looked up from germline, CDR1 is SGHRS and CDR2 is YFSETQ. V gave up 4 bases and J gave up 6 bases; unmatched junction bases: 6. CDR3 region: CASSTVTSANIQYF. The CDR3 region has the DNA TGCGCCAGCAGCACCGTGACTAGCGCAAACATTCAGTACTTC.

The chain carries TRBV20-1 and TRBJ2-1, with TRBD2 identical over 11 bases. The V segment lost 0 bases and the J segment 7 bases; nucleotides outside the gene matches: 5. CDR3 size: 15 residues. Per germline, CDR1 DFQATT and CDR2 SNEGSKA (reference sequence). In DNA form, the CDR3 reads TGCAGTGCTAGAGATACTAGCGGGAGTACAAATGAGCAGTTCTTC. Translating it yields CSARDTSGSTNEQFF.

Of note for this clonotype: One junction end does not reproduce the germline sequence, and a read error may be involved. The chain combines TRBV6-2 or TRBV6-3 with TRBJ1-1; D is undetermined. This CDR3 is built from 13 residues. Germline CDR1 is MNHEY and CDR2 is SVGEGT. CDR3 protein: CASSLWVNTKAFF. The CDR3 nucleotides read TGTGCCAGCAGTTTATGGGTCAACACTAAAGCTTTCTTT.

This clonotype was seen more than once but under ten times. V is TRBV4-3 and J is TRBJ2-3; D remains unclear. V lost 3 bases, J lost 1 base, and 14 bases lay in between. The length of the CDR3 is 16 residues. CDR1 LGHNA and CDR2 YSLEER come from the germline V gene. CDR3 sequence reads: CASSQRSALGTDTQYF. In nucleotides, the CDR3 is TGCGCCAGCAGCCAGAGGAGCGCCCTCGGCACAGATACGCAGTATTTT.